This T cell receptor beta chain appears in the sequencing data of a study of blood T cells in healthy people across ages. Points on this clonotype: Its antigen remains unknown.

Next came a second PCR, run for about 7 to 12 cycles, which used a sample-barcoded 5' primer along with a J-beta primer mix. TCRdb passed the 5' RACE reads through MiXCR, listing each CDR3 protein once. The sample shows under 800,000 distinct CDR3 sequences, roughly 47% of them seen only once. Study-level findings and limits: For the donors, CMV status was unknown and possibly confounded expanded clonotype changes.

Sample: blood. This TCR came from a woman aged 55 to 70 in good health.

CDR3 in DNA: TGCAGTGCTAGTGTACGGGAGGGCCTTGGGAATGAGCAGTTCTTC. Translating gives CSASVREGLGNEQFF. The rearrangement joins TRBV20-1 to TRBJ2-1, with 8 bases matching TRBD2. There are 15 residues in the CDR3. CDR1 is DFQATT and CDR2 is SNEGSKA in the germline V gene (reference sequence). V gave up 3 bases and J gave up 7 bases; unmatched junction bases: 11.